This TCR beta chain is from a study of T cells of healthy individuals. The CDR3 has 15 amino acids. The germline V gene encodes CDR1 ENHRY and CDR2 SYGVKD. Trimming left V 0 bases short and J 3 bases short, with 9 bases between. TCRdb independently ran MiXCR on the 5' RACE reads; one entry per CDR3 protein. The sample has around 80,000 distinct CDR3 sequences, about 4.8% seen once. The clonotype comes from a female donor in good health. The gene calls are TRBV10-3 and TRBJ2-1; weak D call: TRBD2 (6 bases). The CDR3 DNA reads TGTGCCATCAGTGAGTCAGGCGGGGTCTACAATGAGCAGTTCTTC. Translated: CAISESGGVYNEQFF.